This TCR beta chain originates from a study of OX40 agonist ivuxolimab in advanced cancers. Overall study context: Patients were infused with ivuxolimab every 2 weeks at 0.01 to 10 mg/kg. Enrolled patients in dose escalation had cancers that were hepatocellular carcinoma, melanoma, renal cell or head and neck cancer. Partial responses were observed in three patients, of whom one had hepatocellular carcinoma and two had cutaneous melanoma.

Study outcomes and limitations: There was clonal expansion of CD4+ and CD8+ blood T cells by week 6 at 0.1 to 3.0 mg/kg.

Note on this clone: What it binds is not known.

Libraries were prepared by immunoSEQ multiplex PCR; TCRdb keeps only in-frame clonotypes and omits some of them. The profile covers about 120,000 clones, with 93% appearing a single time and about 0.14% taken by the ten largest. With 2 bases clipped from V and 2 bases from J, the junction kept 6 bases outside the gene matches. The CDR3 extends over 16 amino acids. In germline, CDR1 is MGHDK, CDR2 SYGVNS. The gene calls are TRBV25-1 and TRBJ2-5, with TRBD2 matching 9 bases. This receptor was obtained from an adult with an advanced solid tumor such as melanoma, head and neck, liver or kidney cancer. The specimen was CD4+ or CD8+ T cells sorted from blood, collected in a trial of the OX40 agonist ivuxolimab. CDR3 nucleotides: TGTGCCAGCAGTGAAAGGGTAGCGGGGGTTCAAGAGACCCAGTACTTC. This sequence encodes CASSERVAGVQETQYF.